What follows is one T cell receptor (beta chain) and its context. CDR1 and CDR2 from the germline V gene are MDHEN and SYDVKM. With V trimmed by 3 bases and J by 2 bases, 4 bases remained unmatched. The CDR3 totals 15 residues. It was within 2 weeks before study entry that exposed participants met a COVID-19 case. This entry belongs to a study of blood T cell repertoires in COVID-19. Sequencing was performed with immunoSEQ multiplex PCR; in TCRdb, only in-frame clones are kept and a portion is missing. This sample yields 200,000 to 250,000 clones, of which around 90% are seen a single time; about 4% belongs to the top ten.

This sequence joins TRBV28 and TRBJ2-3; 8 bases fit TRBD1. The sequence came from a woman aged 30 to 39 who had been exposed to COVID-19. Sequenced sample: PBMCs or T cells enriched from blood (not recorded which). CDR3 bases: TGTGCCAGCAGTTTTCTGGACAGGGACACAGATACGCAGTATTTT. This codes for CASSFLDRDTDTQYF.